This T cell receptor (beta chain) was recorded in a study of blood T cell repertoires in COVID-19. This CDR3 region has 13 residues. The V gene's germline CDR1 is GTSNPN and CDR2 SVGIG (reference sequence). V lost 3 bases to trimming and J lost 2 bases; unmatched junction nucleotides: 2. Libraries were prepared by immunoSEQ multiplex PCR; TCRdb keeps only in-frame clonotypes and omits some of them. Of 290,000 or so clones in the sample, approximately 85% were seen once. This chain connects TRBV30 to TRBJ1-1; 8 bases are a match to TRBD1. The sample was peripheral blood. This clonotype originated in a man in his fifties with active or convalescent COVID-19. The CDR3 is CAWRGQANTEAFF. The CDR3, as DNA: TGTGCCTGGAGGGGACAGGCAAACACTGAAGCTTTCTTT.